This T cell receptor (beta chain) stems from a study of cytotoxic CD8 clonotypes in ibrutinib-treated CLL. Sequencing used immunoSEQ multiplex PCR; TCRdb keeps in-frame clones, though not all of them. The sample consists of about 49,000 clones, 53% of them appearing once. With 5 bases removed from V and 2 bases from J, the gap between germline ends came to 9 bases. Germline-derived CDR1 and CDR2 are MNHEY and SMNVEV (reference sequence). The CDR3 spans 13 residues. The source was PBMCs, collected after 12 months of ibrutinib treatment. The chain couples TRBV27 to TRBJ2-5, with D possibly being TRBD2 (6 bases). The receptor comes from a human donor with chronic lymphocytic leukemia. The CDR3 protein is CASSRDLQETQYF. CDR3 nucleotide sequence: TGTGCCAGCAGTAGGGACTTACAAGAGACCCAGTACTTC.